This is a list of T cell receptor beta chains from one sample in a study of cytomegalovirus exposure and HLA in healthy donors. Libraries were prepared by immunoSEQ multiplex PCR; TCRdb keeps only in-frame clonotypes and omits some of them. The sample carries roughly 200,000 clones, approximately 86% recorded once. Sequencing was carried out using PBMCs. Receptor source: a man aged 25-40 years in good health and CMV-seropositive. Both conserved end residues are part of each CDR3. The D gene is left open where the match is weak. Clone size is stated in some rows and not others, as once, few, many or a class when expanded.

clone_size j_call d_call v_call cdr3_nt cdr3_aa
NA TRBJ2-7 NA TRBV29-1 TGCAGCGTTGACCCAGCGGAATCCGGTGCCTACGAGCAGTACTTC CSVDPAESGAYEQYF
NA TRBJ1-1 NA TRBV27 TGTGCCAGCAGTTTTCTCCTCTCAGGGGAGAACACTGAAGCTTTCTTT CASSFLLSGENTEAFF
NA TRBJ1-2 NA TRBV27 TGTGCCAGCAGCCCCGCCCGGACGGTCTATGGCTACACCTTC CASSPARTVYGYTF
NA TRBJ1-1 NA TRBV5-1 TGCGCCAGCAGCTTGGATCGGTCCGATGAAGCTTTCTTT CASSLDRSDEAFF
NA TRBJ2-3 NA TRBV2 TGTGCCTCGTCGGGCGGTTACGCGCAGTATTTT CASSGGYAQYF
once TRBJ1-5 NA TRBV5-1 TGCGCCAGCAGCGTTGATGCGGCGAATCAGCCCCAGCATTTT CASSVDAANQPQHF
few TRBJ1-4 TRBD1 TRBV5-1 TGCGCCAGCAGTCGACAGGGGGCCGGCGCAACTAATGAAAAACTGTTTTTT CASSRQGAGATNEKLFF
NA TRBJ2-1 NA TRBV7-9 TGTGCCAGCAGCTCCCCGGGATACAATGAGCAGTTCTTC CASSSPGYNEQFF
NA TRBJ2-7 NA TRBV28 TGTGCCAGCAGTTTGACAGTCGAGTACGAGCAGTACTTC CASSLTVEYEQYF
NA TRBJ1-1 NA TRBV5-1 TGCGCCAGCAGCTTGGTGGTAGGGGCAGTTGAAGCTTTCTTT CASSLVVGAVEAFF
NA TRBJ1-5 TRBD1 TRBV28 TGTGCCAGCAGTCCGCTCGGACAGGGTAGGAATCAGCCCCAGCATTTT CASSPLGQGRNQPQHF
NA TRBJ1-6 NA TRBV7-2 TGTGCCAGCAGCTTAGGAGGCGAATATAATTCACCCCTCCACTTT CASSLGGEYNSPLHF
NA TRBJ2-3 NA TRBV7-2 TGTGCCAGCAGCTTAGTACAGGGCAGGCCAGATACGCAGTATTTT CASSLVQGRPDTQYF
few TRBJ1-6 NA TRBV30 TGTGCCTGGAGTGTGGTCACCCTCCACTTT CAWSVVTLHF
NA TRBJ2-7 NA TRBV2 TGTGCCAGCAATAGGGACACCTCCTACGAGCAGTACTTC CASNRDTSYEQYF
NA TRBJ2-3 TRBD2 TRBV15 TGTGCCACCAGCAGAGATTTTCTAGCGGCTGTCACAGATACGCAGTATTTT CATSRDFLAAVTDTQYF
few TRBJ1-1 NA TRBV5-6 TGTGCCAGCGCTGGTGTGATGAACACTGAAGCTTTCTTT CASAGVMNTEAFF
NA TRBJ2-3 TRBD2 TRBV5-1 TGCGCCAGCAGCTCGGGAAGCGGGAGGGGAACAGATACGCAGTATTTT CASSSGSGRGTDTQYF
NA TRBJ1-6 NA TRBV30 TGTGCCTGGAGTGTAAATGTCAGGGACTATTCACCCCTCCACTTT CAWSVNVRDYSPLHF
NA TRBJ2-3 TRBD2 TRBV7-2 TGTGCCAGCAGCTCGGGACTAGCGGGGGGGGATACGCAGTATTTT CASSSGLAGGDTQYF
NA TRBJ2-5 NA TRBV5-1 TGCGCCAGCTCCGTCGGGCCTCAAGAGACCCAGTACTTC CASSVGPQETQYF
NA TRBJ1-1 NA TRBV7-6 TGTGCCAGCAGCTCCAACACTGAAGCTTTCTTT CASSSNTEAFF
NA TRBJ2-1 NA TRBV28 TGTGCCAGCAGTTTAACCCGGGGCGGAAATGAGCAGTTCTTC CASSLTRGGNEQFF
few TRBJ2-2 NA TRBV18 TGTGCCAGCTCACCAGCGACCGGGGAGCTGTTTTTT CASSPATGELFF
NA TRBJ2-3 NA TRBV7-3 TGTGCCAGCAGCGCCCGCTCCGTTCGTTCGGATACGCAGTATTTT CASSARSVRSDTQYF
NA TRBJ1-4 TRBD1 TRBV6-1 TGTGCCAGCAGTGAAACAGGGGCTATAACTTCTAATGAAAAACTGTTTTTT CASSETGAITSNEKLFF
NA TRBJ1-1 TRBD1 TRBV6-4 TGTGCCAGCAGTGTCGGGGCAGGGGGAAGGAACACTGAAGCTTTCTTT CASSVGAGGRNTEAFF
NA TRBJ1-1 NA TRBV7-9 TGTGCCAGCGGGGGGAACACTGAAGCTTTCTTT CASGGNTEAFF
NA TRBJ2-2 NA TRBV10-3 TGTGCCATCAGTGAGGCCAGCGGAAACACCGGGGAGCTGTTTTTT CAISEASGNTGELFF
NA TRBJ2-7 TRBD1 TRBV27 TGTGCCAGCAGTTCTATAGGCGGGACAGGAGCCTACGAGCAGTACTTC CASSSIGGTGAYEQYF
NA TRBJ1-4 NA TRBV4-1 TGCGCCAGCAGCCAGCGCGCGGGGGGTGTGGGAAATGAAAAACTGTTTTTT CASSQRAGGVGNEKLFF
NA TRBJ1-4 NA TRBV18 TGTGCCAGCTCAAGCCAGGGATGGAAAGCCGGCAAACTGTTTTTT CASSSQGWKAGKLFF
NA TRBJ2-5 NA TRBV7-3 TGTGCCAGCAGCGTCCGAGGGCTAGAGACCCAGTACTTC CASSVRGLETQYF
NA TRBJ2-1 NA TRBV20-1 TGCAGTGCGGGACGACAGTTCTTC CSAGRQFF
NA TRBJ2-7 NA TRBV20-1 TGCAGTGCTAGAGGAGCCTACGAGCAGTACTTC CSARGAYEQYF
NA TRBJ1-1 NA TRBV7-2 TGTGCCAGCACCCCGACAGGCCGTCTCTCCACTGAAGCTTTCTTT CASTPTGRLSTEAFF
NA TRBJ2-7 NA TRBV6-5 TGTGCCAGCAGTTACGACGGGACTCCTTACGGGGAGCAGTACTTC CASSYDGTPYGEQYF
NA TRBJ2-7 NA TRBV2 TGTGCCAGCAGTGACCCAGAGTACGGCGAGCAGTACTTC CASSDPEYGEQYF
NA TRBJ2-1 TRBD2 TRBV7-2 TGTGCCAGCAGCTTGGGAACTAGCGCCTACAATGAGCAGTTCTTC CASSLGTSAYNEQFF
NA TRBJ1-2 TRBD1 TRBV11-2 TGTGCCAGCAGCTTACCCCCCGACAGGGACGGCTACACCTTC CASSLPPDRDGYTF
NA TRBJ2-5 NA TRBV7-6 TGTGCCAGCAGCTACCAAGAGACCCAGTACTTC CASSYQETQYF